This T cell receptor beta chain was observed in a study of cytomegalovirus exposure and HLA in healthy donors. Study-wide background: Per a later analysis, the roughly 670 first-cohort and approximately 120 validation repertoires shared one platform.

Comment on this clone: The target antigen is unknown.

The protocol was immunoSEQ multiplex PCR, while the TCRdb copy is restricted to in-frame clones and leaves out a portion. The data contain 150,000 to 180,000 clones, 75% to 90% of them singletons. V lost 7 bases to trimming and J lost 5 bases; unmatched junction nucleotides: 13. Germline values: CDR1 MNHEY, CDR2 SMNVEV (reference sequence). The CDR3 runs 15 residues. The donors were part of the 120-subject validation cohort, which stood apart from the roughly 670-subject first cohort. Study-level points and caveats: Three CMV-associated chains proved CMV antigen-specific in vitro. The authors listed 180 or so TCR beta chains as cytomegalovirus-associated.

What was sequenced was PBMCs. The sequence was obtained from a man younger than 35 in good health and CMV-seropositive. The chain has TRBV27 and TRBJ2-5; TRBD2 agrees at 7 bases. The CDR3 sequence: CASTRGGSGTETQYF. CDR3 bases: TGTGCCAGCACCCGCGGGGGATCGGGCACGGAGACCCAGTACTTC.